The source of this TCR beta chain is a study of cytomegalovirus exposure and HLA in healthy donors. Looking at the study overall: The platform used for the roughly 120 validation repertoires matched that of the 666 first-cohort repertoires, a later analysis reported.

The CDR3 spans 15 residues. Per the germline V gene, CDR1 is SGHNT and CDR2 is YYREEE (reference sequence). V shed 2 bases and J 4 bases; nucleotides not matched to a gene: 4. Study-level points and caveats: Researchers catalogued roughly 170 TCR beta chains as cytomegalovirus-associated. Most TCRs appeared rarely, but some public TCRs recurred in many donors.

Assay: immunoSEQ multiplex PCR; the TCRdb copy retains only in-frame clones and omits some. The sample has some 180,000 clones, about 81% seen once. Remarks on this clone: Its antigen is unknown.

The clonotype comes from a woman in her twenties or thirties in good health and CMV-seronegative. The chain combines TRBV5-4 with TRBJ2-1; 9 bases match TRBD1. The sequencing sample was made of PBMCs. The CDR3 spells CASSFGDREYNEQFF. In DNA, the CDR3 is TGTGCCAGCAGCTTCGGGGACAGGGAATACAATGAGCAGTTCTTC.